This TCR beta chain was profiled in a study of radiation and T cells in renal cell carcinoma. Here immunoSEQ multiplex PCR was the method, and the copy in TCRdb shows in-frame clones only, minus some. The sample carries around 46,000 clones, around 83% recorded once. The time point: baseline pretreatment blood. Specified treatment: 15 Gy SBRT to primary tumor, nephrectomy 4 weeks later. Serial blood draws occurred at baseline and 2 and 4 weeks post-SBRT. Between the trimmed V and J ends, which lost 9 bases and 8 bases, there was a span of 20 bases. CDR3 length: 14 amino acids. This receptor was taken from a woman aged 70-85 years with renal cell carcinoma. The gene calls are TRBV5-3 and TRBJ1-4; a weak D match, TRBD1 (5 bases). TRBV5-3 is sorted into the ORF group, with uncertain function. The sequencing here drew on blood, taken from a patient whose treatment included radiotherapy and nephrectomy. CDR3 sequence: CANPFKGRREKLFF. The CDR3 DNA reads as TGTGCCAACCCATTCAAGGGGAGACGGGAAAAACTGTTTTTT.